This T cell receptor beta chain was recovered during a study of graft-versus-host responses after intestinal transplantation. Study-wide context: Each patient got anti-thymocyte globulin induction, then tacrolimus and steroids for approximately three years. Overall study results and limits: There were GvH clones found in recipient marrow, and some of them appeared first in ileum or blood. Clonal ratios of graft-versus-host to host-versus-graft in allografts were high for patients exhibiting graft-donor T cell macrochimerism.

The CDR3 loop spans 11 amino acids. Per the germline V gene, CDR1 is WNHNN and CDR2 is SYGVQD (reference sequence). Trimming took off 9 bases at V and 3 bases at J, with 9 bases between the two ends. As to this clone: Its antigen is unknown.

Here immunoSEQ multiplex PCR was the method, and the copy in TCRdb shows in-frame clones only, minus some. The top ten clones hold 0.7% to 1% of a sample with about 25,000 clones, around 96% of them seen once. This clonotype was obtained from a human patient who received an intestinal transplant, so some T cells may come from the graft donor. J is TRBJ2-7 and V is TRBV10-1, with TRBD2 as a possible D gene (5 bases). The sequencing here drew on PBMCs, taken approximately 32 days after intestinal transplant. The CDR3 DNA reads as TGCGCCAGGAGACGGGGCTACGAGCAGTACTTC. This gives the protein CARRRGYEQYF.